This is a list of T cell receptor beta chains from one sample in a study of blood T cell repertoires in COVID-19. Data came from immunoSEQ multiplex PCR; TCRdb stores just in-frame clones and leaves some out. The data show 250,000 to 300,000 clones, about 90% seen once. The sample was peripheral blood. The source is a woman aged 25 to 39 with COVID-19, enrolled during active disease. Each CDR3 is given with its conserved first and last residue. D genes are given only for firm matches. Expanded clones get a size class; other rows say once, few or many, or leave the size out.

abundance: .; d_gene: TRBD1; j_gene: TRBJ1-1; v_gene: TRBV7-2; CDR3nt: TGTGCCAGCAGCTTCGACAGGGGCAACACTGAAGCTTTCTTT; CDR3aa: CASSFDRGNTEAFF
abundance: .; d_gene: TRBD2; j_gene: TRBJ2-7; v_gene: TRBV6-5; CDR3nt: TGTGCCAGCAGGGGACTAGAGTGGTCGTACGAGCAGTACTTC; CDR3aa: CASRGLEWSYEQYF
abundance: .; d_gene: TRBD1; j_gene: TRBJ1-1; v_gene: TRBV9; CDR3nt: TGTGCCAGCAGCGGCCGGGACAGGGAAACTGAAGCTTTCTTT; CDR3aa: CASSGRDRETEAFF
abundance: once; d_gene: .; j_gene: TRBJ2-7; v_gene: TRBV30; CDR3nt: TGTGCCTGGAGTCAGGGACTGGAACCCTACGAGCAGTACTTC; CDR3aa: CAWSQGLEPYEQYF
abundance: .; d_gene: TRBD2; j_gene: TRBJ2-2; v_gene: TRBV11-3; CDR3nt: TGTGCCAGCAGCTTTCTAGCGGCCGTCGGCGGGGAGCTGTTTTTT; CDR3aa: CASSFLAAVGGELFF
abundance: .; d_gene: TRBD2; j_gene: TRBJ2-3; v_gene: TRBV6-6; CDR3nt: TGTGCCAGCAGTTACGCTCCGGGGGGGGATACGCAGTATTTT; CDR3aa: CASSYAPGGDTQYF
abundance: .; d_gene: TRBD2; j_gene: TRBJ2-3; v_gene: TRBV19; CDR3nt: TGTGCCAGTACCCACACGGGGAGGGGTGATACGCAGTATTTT; CDR3aa: CASTHTGRGDTQYF
abundance: .; d_gene: .; j_gene: TRBJ1-2; v_gene: TRBV4-3; CDR3nt: TGCGCCAGCAGCCAAGAAGCAGGGAAGAACTATGGCTACACCTTC; CDR3aa: CASSQEAGKNYGYTF
abundance: .; d_gene: .; j_gene: TRBJ1-1; v_gene: TRBV6-5; CDR3nt: TGTGCCAGCACTCTAGAGGGCATTGAAGCTTTCTTT; CDR3aa: CASTLEGIEAFF
abundance: once; d_gene: .; j_gene: TRBJ1-1; v_gene: TRBV5-1; CDR3nt: TGCGCCAGCAGCCCCGGAGGCGCTACTGAAGCTTTCTTT; CDR3aa: CASSPGGATEAFF
abundance: .; d_gene: TRBD2; j_gene: TRBJ2-7; v_gene: TRBV6-2/TRBV6-3; CDR3nt: TGTGCCAGCAGTTACGGTGGGCTAGCGGGCCAGGACGAGCAGTACTTC; CDR3aa: CASSYGGLAGQDEQYF
abundance: .; d_gene: .; j_gene: TRBJ2-3; v_gene: TRBV5-1; CDR3nt: TGCGCCAGCAGCGATGGGCAGCACTTCACAGATACGCAGTATTTT; CDR3aa: CASSDGQHFTDTQYF
abundance: .; d_gene: TRBD2; j_gene: TRBJ2-1; v_gene: TRBV10-2; CDR3nt: TGCGCCACCCGGGGAACCTCGGGACTAGGGTCAGATGAGCAGTTCTTC; CDR3aa: CATRGTSGLGSDEQFF